Listed below are T cell receptor beta chains from one sample, sequenced in a study of cytomegalovirus exposure and HLA in healthy donors. The assay was immunoSEQ multiplex PCR, and TCRdb's table has in-frame clones only and misses some. The repertoire holds fewer than 300,000 clones, 75% to 90% seen once, with about 0.3% in the top ten. Sequencing used PBMCs. The receptors stem from a girl between 2 and 10 years old in good health and CMV-seronegative. CDR3s include the opening cysteine and the closing phenylalanine or tryptophan. A D gene is named only where the DNA matches it firmly. Expanded clones are given a class, and other clones once, few, many or no size at all.

>TRBJ1-2|once|TRBV4-1|-|15
TGCGCCAGCAGCTACTATCACTCTGCTAACTATGGCTACACCTTC
CASSYYHSANYGYTF
>TRBJ1-5|-|TRBV7-8|-|15
TGTGCCAGCAGCTTAGCGCGAATGGGGGGTCAGCCCCAGCATTTT
CASSLARMGGQPQHF
>TRBJ2-1|-|TRBV5-8|-|14
TGTGCCAGCAGCTTGCGAGGAGGCTACAATGAGCAGTTCTTC
CASSLRGGYNEQFF
>TRBJ1-2|-|TRBV14|TRBD1|16
TGTGCCAGCAGCCCCTCGAGGGCAGGGGGCACCTATGGCTACACCTTC
CASSPSRAGGTYGYTF
>TRBJ1-1|-|TRBV7-8|-|15
TGTGCCAGCAACCCGATGGGACATCTGAACACTGAAGCTTTCTTT
CASNPMGHLNTEAFF
>TRBJ2-1|-|TRBV7-3|-|12
TGTGCCAGCAGCTCCCCCGGGGGAGTCGAGTTCTTC
CASSSPGGVEFF
>TRBJ2-3|-|TRBV4-2|-|16
TGTGCCAGCAGCCAAGATCGGTTCCGCTCCACAGATACGCAGTATTTT
CASSQDRFRSTDTQYF
>TRBJ2-1|-|TRBV6-1|-|15
TGTGCCAGCAGGCTTGAGGGGGGGGACTACAATGAGCAGTTCTTC
CASRLEGGDYNEQFF
>TRBJ2-7|-|TRBV4-1|TRBD2|12
TGCGCCAGCAGCCAATGGGGGGGCGAGCAGTACTTC
CASSQWGGEQYF
>TRBJ2-4|-|TRBV19|TRBD1|17
TGTGCCAGTACAAGGACAGGGGGCCTCACTTCCCGAAACATTCAGTACTTC
CASTRTGGLTSRNIQYF
>TRBJ2-7|-|TRBV9|-|14
TGTGCCAGCAGCCCCCGACTTACATCCTACGAGCAGTACTTC
CASSPRLTSYEQYF
>TRBJ2-7|-|TRBV28|-|13
TGTGCCAGCAGTTCGGCCAGGGACTACGAGCAGTACTTC
CASSSARDYEQYF
>TRBJ2-7|few|TRBV11-3|TRBD1|14
TGTGCCAGCAGCAGTGGGGACAGGCCTCGCGAGCAGTACTTC
CASSSGDRPREQYF
>TRBJ2-5|-|TRBV7-2|-|16
TGTGCCAGCAGCCGCGCCCCCTGGGCGGGGCAAGAGACCCAGTACTTC
CASSRAPWAGQETQYF
>TRBJ2-7|-|TRBV29-1|TRBD2|16
TGCAGCGTTGGTGGACTAGCGGGAGATAGGACCTACGAGCAGTACTTC
CSVGGLAGDRTYEQYF
>TRBJ2-7|-|TRBV6-5|-|15
TGTGCCAGCAGTTACTCCCGGGTTAGCTCCTACGAGCAGTACTTC
CASSYSRVSSYEQYF
>TRBJ2-7|-|TRBV5-1|TRBD2|15
TGCGCCAGCGGATGGACTAGCGGACAGGGATATGAGCAGTACTTC
CASGWTSGQGYEQYF
>TRBJ2-7|-|TRBV27|TRBD2|14
TGTGCCAGCAGCCCGAGCGGGAGCCCCTACGAGCAGTACTTC
CASSPSGSPYEQYF
>TRBJ2-2|few|TRBV25-1|TRBD1|17
TGTGCCAGCAGTGAATCATGGGGACAGTTGAACACCGGGGAGCTGTTTTTT
CASSESWGQLNTGELFF
>TRBJ2-7|once|TRBV7-9|-|11
TGTGCCAGCAGCATTAATTACGAGCAGTACTTC
CASSINYEQYF
>TRBJ2-3|-|TRBV5-8|-|12
TGTGCCAGCAGCTGGCGACTCCCTACGCAGTATTTT
CASSWRLPTQYF
>TRBJ1-5|-|TRBV2|TRBD1|16
TGTGCCAGCAGTGAAGTCAAACAGGGGGTCGATCAGCCCCAGCATTTT
CASSEVKQGVDQPQHF
>TRBJ2-1|-|TRBV7-3|TRBD2|17
TGTGCCAGCAGCTCAGGACTAGCGGGAGGCCGGGGTAATGAGCAGTTCTTC
CASSSGLAGGRGNEQFF
>TRBJ1-2|-|TRBV6-5|TRBD1|14
TGTGCCAGCAGTTTTCCCGGGACAGCAAATGGCTACACCTTC
CASSFPGTANGYTF
>TRBJ2-7|few|TRBV7-9|TRBD1|15
TGTGCCAGCAGCTTAGTGGTCGACAGGGGATACGAGCAGTACTTC
CASSLVVDRGYEQYF
>TRBJ1-1|-|TRBV13|TRBD1|13
TGTGCCAGCAGCTTTCTCGGGACAGGGGGAGCTTTCTTT
CASSFLGTGGAFF
>TRBJ1-2|-|TRBV4-1|-|16
TGCGCCAGCAGCCACCCAAAAACAGGGATTTGGTATGGCTACACCTTC
CASSHPKTGIWYGYTF
>TRBJ1-5|once|TRBV27|TRBD1|14
TGTGCCAGCAGTTTTGGACAGGGTGGTCAGCCCCAGCATTTT
CASSFGQGGQPQHF
>TRBJ2-5|-|TRBV27|-|13
TGTGCCAGCAGTTTAGCGGAACAAGAGACCCAGTACTTC
CASSLAEQETQYF
>TRBJ2-3|-|TRBV6-5|-|15
TGTGCCACCCGCGTGGGGCTTTTAAGCACAGATACGCAGTATTTT
CATRVGLLSTDTQYF
>TRBJ2-1|-|TRBV5-4|TRBD2|17
TGTGCCAGCAGCTTGGCCAAGACTAGCGGATCCTACAATGAGCAGTTCTTC
CASSLAKTSGSYNEQFF
>TRBJ1-5|-|TRBV2|TRBD1|14
TGTGCCAGCAGTTGGACAGGGATCAATCAGCCCCAGCATTTT
CASSWTGINQPQHF
>TRBJ2-7|few|TRBV6-5|TRBD2|14
TGTGCCAGCAGGCCGAGGGGAGGGGACTACGAGCAGTACTTC
CASRPRGGDYEQYF
>TRBJ2-2|once|TRBV19|TRBD2|16
TGTGCCAGTAGTCCCCGGGGTAGCGGGAGGGCCGGGGAGCTGTTTTTT
CASSPRGSGRAGELFF
>TRBJ2-7|-|TRBV10-3|TRBD1|13
TGTGCCATCAAGGGACAGGGAGGCTACGAGCAGTACTTC
CAIKGQGGYEQYF
>TRBJ2-7|-|TRBV18|TRBD2|13
TGTGCCAGCTCTAGCGGGAGCTCCTACGAGCAGTACTTC
CASSSGSSYEQYF
>TRBJ1-4|-|TRBV2|TRBD1|18
TGTGCCAGCAGGTTGGGACAGCTCGTAGTTCCGCCTAATGAAAAACTGTTTTTT
CASRLGQLVVPPNEKLFF
>TRBJ1-5|-|TRBV5-3|-|14
TGTGCCAGAAGCTTAAGACTGGGCAATCAGCCCCAGCATTTT
CARSLRLGNQPQHF
>TRBJ2-1|few|TRBV4-1|TRBD1|16
TGCGCCAGCAGCCCAAAACCCGGGACAGGGTACAATGAGCAGTTCTTC
CASSPKPGTGYNEQFF
>TRBJ2-1|-|TRBV9|TRBD2|14
TGTGCCAGCAGTCTGGGGGGGACCCCCAATGAGCAGTTCTTC
CASSLGGTPNEQFF
>TRBJ2-3|-|TRBV28|-|15
TGTGCCGGCCAGGAGGGGGGGGGTAGCACAGATACGCAGTATTTT
CAGQEGGGSTDTQYF
>TRBJ1-5|-|TRBV7-9|-|17
TGTGCCAGCAGCCCAACCCCGACAGCGAATAGCAATCAGCCCCAGCATTTT
CASSPTPTANSNQPQHF
>TRBJ1-5|-|TRBV4-2|TRBD1|17
TGTGCCAGCAGCCAAGATTGGACAGGGCGTATCAATCAGCCCCAGCATTTT
CASSQDWTGRINQPQHF
>TRBJ2-1|-|TRBV27|-|12
TGTGCCAGCAGGCAACCCAGGGGTGAGCAGTTCTTC
CASRQPRGEQFF
>TRBJ1-6|-|TRBV12-5|-|16
TGTGCTAGTGGTTTGGCGATCATCCGAGATAATTCACCCCTCCACTTT
CASGLAIIRDNSPLHF
>TRBJ2-2|once|TRBV11-2|-|13
TGTGCCAGCAGCTTCCAGGGGCCCAGGGAGCTGTTTTTT
CASSFQGPRELFF